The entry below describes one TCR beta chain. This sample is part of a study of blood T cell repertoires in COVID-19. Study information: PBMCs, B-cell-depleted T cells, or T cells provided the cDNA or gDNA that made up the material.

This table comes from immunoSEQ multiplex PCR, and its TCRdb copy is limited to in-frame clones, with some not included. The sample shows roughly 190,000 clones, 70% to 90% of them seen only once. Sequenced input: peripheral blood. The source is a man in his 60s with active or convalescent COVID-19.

The DNA for the CDR3 is TGTGCCAGCAGTGAAAAATACCGGGACAGTAATGAAAAACTGTTTTTT. It is translated as CASSEKYRDSNEKLFF. The chain has TRBV6-1 and TRBJ1-4; 7 bases match TRBD1. This CDR3 is 16 amino acids long. Germline V CDR1 and CDR2: MNHNS, SASEGT. V lost 2 bases to trimming and J lost 4 bases; unmatched junction nucleotides: 7.